This T cell receptor beta chain was retrieved from a study of cytotoxic CD8 clonotypes in ibrutinib-treated CLL. The wider study: Recorded responses included approximately 25 partial and 2 complete; following median 68 months, approximately 15 stayed remitted and 12 progressed. Treatment had run for a median 12 months, range 6 to 36, when response samples were taken. On average, around 100,000 productive rearrangements and some 240,000 productive templates per sample.

Repertoires were generated with immunoSEQ multiplex PCR, while TCRdb's copy carries only in-frame clones and drops some. The sample has just under 70,000 clones, around 68% seen once. This clone was counted only a few times. This TCR was recovered from a human donor with chronic lymphocytic leukemia. The sample here was PBMCs, taken after 12 months of ibrutinib treatment.

The CDR3 sequence: CASSPGTGGYTF. In nucleotides, the CDR3 is TGTGCCAGCAGCCCAGGGACAGGTGGCTACACCTTC. The chain combines TRBV9 with TRBJ1-2; 8 nucleotides agree with TRBD1. The CDR3 extends over 12 amino acids. V lost 4 bases, J lost 7 bases, and 3 bases stayed unmatched. Per germline, CDR1 SGDLS and CDR2 YYNGEE.